The T cell receptor (beta chain) under discussion was sequenced for a study of cytomegalovirus exposure and HLA in healthy donors. In regard to this clone: Its matching antigen is unknown.

The primer mix had 60 Vbeta and 13 Jbeta primers. Original processing notes: Later work found 65 million to 100 million unique TCR beta chains, with around 10 million shared. The method was immunoSEQ multiplex PCR; TCRdb's version includes in-frame clones alone and lacks a portion of them. V, J and clone size derive from that table, while D and trimming were established from the DNA sequence. The sample holds 200,000 to 250,000 clones; 70% are singletons and the top ten take less than 3%. Broader study findings: TCR beta V- and J-gene trimming, according to a later analysis, was linked to a missense DCLRE1C variant.

With 2 bases removed from V and 4 bases from J, the gap between germline ends came to 17 bases. Germline values: CDR1 LNHDA, CDR2 SQIVND (reference sequence). The CDR3 is made up of 16 amino acids. This TCR was recovered from a man in his forties in good health and CMV-seropositive. The chain has TRBV19 and TRBJ1-1; tentative D call: TRBD1 (6 bases). The sample comprised PBMCs. CDR3 in amino acids: CASSITAVRGGTEAFF. In DNA, the CDR3 is TGTGCCAGTAGTATAACCGCGGTCAGGGGTGGCACTGAAGCTTTCTTT. Full variable domain (outside the CDR3, taken from reference TRBV19 and TRBJ1-1): DGGITQSPKYLFRKEGQNVTLSCEQNLNHDAMYWYRQDPGQGLRLIYYSQIVNDFQKGDIAEGYSVSREKKESFPLTVTSAQKNPTAFYLCASSITAVRGGTEAFFGQGTRLTVV.